This entry lists 20 T cell receptor beta chains sequenced from one sample in a study of brain T cells in children with intractable seizures. The data were produced by immunoSEQ multiplex PCR, yet TCRdb's version contains in-frame clones alone and is incomplete. This sample has 88,000 or so clones; about 90% occur once, and the top ten carry around 22%. Sequencing was performed on peripheral blood, taken at surgery. The receptors originated from a girl aged 2 to 9 with Rasmussen encephalitis and intractable seizures.

Worth noting for this clone: Other nucleotide sequences in the sample specify the same CDR3. This chain uses TRBV5-6 with TRBJ1-5; D is possibly TRBD1 (5 bases). Germline assignment: CDR1 SGHDT and CDR2 YYEEEE. The CDR3 is 14 amino acids. V was trimmed by 0 bases and J by 4 bases, leaving 8 bases between them. The CDR3 DNA reads as TGTGCCAGCAGCTTGGCGGGGGGAAATCAGCCCCAGCATTTT. Protein product: CASSLAGGNQPQHF.

The chain combines TRBV6-1 with TRBJ2-4; D remains unclear. CDR3 length: 16 residues. Trimming removed 3 bases from V and 0 bases from J, with 12 bases in between. Germline CDR1 is MNHNS and CDR2 is SASEGT. The CDR3 DNA reads as TGTGCCAGCAGTGAGTCCCCCGCTATAGCCAAAAACATTCAGTACTTC. Amino acid sequence: CASSESPAIAKNIQYF.

The rearrangement joins TRBV6-1 to TRBJ1-2; the D gene is possibly TRBD1 (5 bases). There are 14 residues in the CDR3. Germline values: CDR1 MNHNS, CDR2 SASEGT. V lost 2 bases and J lost 4, with 11 bases in between. The CDR3 sequence: CASSEYSRAYGYTF. In nucleotides, the CDR3 is TGTGCCAGCAGTGAATATAGCAGGGCCTATGGCTACACCTTC.

The chain links TRBV18 to TRBJ1-4; 9 bases are a match to TRBD1. Germline V lookup: CDR1 KGHSH, CDR2 LQKENI. The CDR3 spans 17 residues. V lost 3 bases and J lost 5; bases outside the gene matches: 10. CDR3 in amino acids: CASSPPRGTGSNEKLFF. CDR3 coding DNA: TGTGCCAGCTCACCCCCTCGAGGGACAGGGTCAAATGAAAAACTGTTTTTT.

The rearrangement links TRBV19 to TRBJ1-2; no reliable D call. CDR1 and CDR2 from the germline V gene are LNHDA and SQIVND (reference sequence). Trimming cost V 3 bases and J 0 bases, with 14 bases left between them. This CDR3 spans 16 amino acids. The CDR3 protein is CASSILRAPANYGYTF. CDR3 sequence (DNA): TGTGCCAGTAGTATCCTGCGGGCGCCCGCTAACTATGGCTACACCTTC. Supplemented by reference TRBV19 and TRBJ1-2, the full variable domain reads DGGITQSPKYLFRKEGQNVTLSCEQNLNHDAMYWYRQDPGQGLRLIYYSQIVNDFQKGDIAEGYSVSREKKESFPLTVTSAQKNPTAFYLCASSILRAPANYGYTFGSGTRLTVV.

The chain uses TRBV4-1 and TRBJ2-1, with 7 bases lining up with TRBD1. The V gene end was trimmed by 4 bases and the J gene end by 5 bases; junction bases not matched to a gene: 5. CDR3 length: 14 residues. CDR1 is MGHRA and CDR2 is YSYEKL in the germline V gene. In DNA, the CDR3 is TGCGCCAGCAGCCCCATAACAGGGGACAATGAGCAGTTCTTC. Translation gives CASSPITGDNEQFF.

The gene calls are TRBV25-1 and TRBJ1-1; D is unresolved. This CDR3 spans 14 amino acids. Germline CDR1 reads MGHDK; CDR2 reads SYGVNS. V gave up 2 bases and J gave up 9 bases, with 16 bases separating them. DNA of the CDR3: TGTGCCAGCAGTGAAACAGAAGGTATGGATAAAGCTTTCTTT. As protein: CASSETEGMDKAFF.

This chain joins TRBV7-3 and TRBJ2-2; 8 bases align to TRBD2. CDR1 is SGHTA, CDR2 FQGTGA, per germline. Trimming removed 3 bases from V and 9 bases from J; junction bases left unmatched: 6. The CDR3 is made up of 14 amino acids. The CDR3 nucleotides are TGTGCCAGCAGCTTCGGGGGGGCTGGTAGGGAGCTGTTTTTT. This encodes CASSFGGAGRELFF.

The chain joins TRBV5-1 to TRBJ1-6; D is undetermined. The CDR3 spans 13 residues. Germline V gene data show CDR1 as SGHRS and CDR2 as YFSETQ. Trimming removed 3 bases from V and 8 bases from J, with 9 bases in between. CDR3 sequence reads: CASSWGPDSPLHF. The CDR3 coding sequence is TGCGCCAGCAGCTGGGGTCCGGATTCACCCCTCCACTTT. The full variable domain, completed using reference TRBV5-1 and TRBJ1-6, is KAGVTQTPRYLIKTRGQQVTLSCSPISGHRSVSWYQQTPGQGLQFLFEYFSETQRNKGNFPGRFSGRQFSNSRSEMNVSTLELGDSALYLCASSWGPDSPLHFGNGTRLTVT.

V usage is TRBV29-1 and J usage is TRBJ2-7, with TRBD1 matching over 9 bases. The V gene's germline CDR1 is SQVTM and CDR2 ANQGSEA. V trimming: 7 bases; J trimming: 6 bases; junction bases outside the gene matches: 10. This CDR3 is built from 13 residues. CDR3 residues: CSATTGGAAEQYF. CDR3 coding DNA: TGCAGCGCAACCACAGGGGGCGCGGCCGAGCAGTACTTC.

The chain has TRBV7-9 and TRBJ2-7; D may match TRBD1 or TRBD2 (5 bases each). This CDR3 is 14 amino acids long. Trimming stripped 7 bases from V and 5 bases from J, with 18 bases between. From germline, CDR1 is SEHNR and CDR2 FQNEAQ (reference sequence). CDR3 amino acids: CASIPTLRDHEQYF. CDR3 in DNA: TGTGCCAGCATCCCGACACTCCGGGACCACGAGCAGTACTTC.

The gene calls are TRBV30 and TRBJ2-1; D may match TRBD1 or TRBD2 (5 bases each). The CDR3 sequence is 13 residues long. V shed 4 bases and J shed 4 bases, with 11 bases lying between them. The germline V gene encodes CDR1 GTSNPN and CDR2 SVGIG (reference sequence). Here the CDR3 DNA reads TGTGCCTGGAATGTGGGGGAGTACAATGAGCAGTTCTTC. Translated: CAWNVGEYNEQFF.

The chain joins TRBV6-6 to TRBJ2-1, with TRBD2 matching over 9 bases. V gave up 5 bases and J gave up 9 bases; unmatched junction bases: 17. CDR1 and CDR2 from the germline V gene are MNHNY and SVGAGI (reference sequence). The CDR3 is 17 residues long. CDR3 sequence reads: CASSRRSGREGPGEQFF. The DNA for the CDR3 is TGTGCCAGCAGTCGAAGATCTGGGCGGGAGGGCCCGGGTGAGCAGTTCTTC.

V is TRBV7-9 and J is TRBJ2-2; 12 nucleotides match TRBD2. Trimming took 6 bases from V and 1 from J; bases not matched to a gene: 6. The CDR3 sequence is 17 residues long. Per the germline V gene, CDR1 is SEHNR and CDR2 is FQNEAQ (reference sequence). Here the CDR3 reads CASRPTSGGRNTGELFF. The CDR3 DNA sequence: TGTGCCAGCAGGCCGACTAGCGGGGGACGGAACACCGGGGAGCTGTTTTTT. The whole variable domain, remainder taken from reference TRBV7-9 and TRBJ2-2, is DTGVSQNPRHKITKRGQNVTFRCDPISEHNRLYWYRQTLGQGPEFLTYFQNEAQLEKSRLLSDRFSAERPKGSFSTLEIQRTEQGDSAMYLCASRPTSGGRNTGELFFGEGSRLTVL.

The chain is built from TRBV29-1 and TRBJ2-3; TRBD2 matches 9 bases. Trimming cost V 6 bases and J 2 bases; bases outside gene matches: 6. This CDR3 contains 14 residues. Germline CDR1 SQVTM, CDR2 ANQGSEA. The chain's CDR3 is CSVLLAGHTDTQYF. CDR3 sequence (DNA): TGCAGCGTCCTACTAGCGGGTCACACAGATACGCAGTATTTT.

The CDR3: CASSQDRQGAVTTNEKLFF. The CDR3 nucleotides are TGCGCCAGCAGCCAAGATCGGCAGGGGGCAGTCACAACTAATGAAAAACTGTTTTTT. This chain joins TRBV4-1 and TRBJ1-4; 8 bases agree with TRBD1. The J segment lost 0 bases and the V segment lost 0 bases, leaving 9 bases of the junction unmatched. Germline V gene data show CDR1 as MGHRA and CDR2 as YSYEKL. This CDR3 comprises 19 residues.

The chain joins TRBV29-1 to TRBJ1-2; possibly TRBD1 for D (5 bases). This CDR3 is 13 amino acids long. V dropped 4 bases and J dropped 5 bases, with 14 bases sitting between them. Per germline, CDR1 SQVTM and CDR2 ANQGSEA. The CDR3 spells CSVVSGTVYGYTF. CDR3 in DNA: TGCAGCGTTGTCTCCGGGACGGTGTATGGCTACACCTTC. The entire variable domain, with the rest obtained from reference TRBV29-1 and TRBJ1-2, is as follows: SAVISQKPSRDICQRGTSLTIQCQVDSQVTMMFWYRQQPGQSLTLIATANQGSEATYESGFVIDKFPISRPNLTFSTLTVSNMSPEDSSIYLCSVVSGTVYGYTFGSGTRLTVV.

The rearrangement uses TRBV5-4 and TRBJ2-1; tentatively, D is TRBD2 (6 bases). V lost 2 bases and J 7 bases, leaving 19 bases between the germline ends. CDR1 is SGHNT and CDR2 is YYREEE in the germline V gene (reference sequence). This CDR3 is built from 16 residues. The CDR3 protein is CASSLGEGGVRNEQFF. CDR3 DNA: TGTGCCAGCAGCTTAGGTGAGGGAGGCGTTAGAAATGAGCAGTTCTTC.

The chain links TRBV19 to TRBJ1-1; D remains ambiguous. The CDR3 extends over 15 amino acids. V shed 3 bases and J shed 1 base, with 12 bases lying between them. The germline V gene encodes CDR1 LNHDA and CDR2 SQIVND (reference sequence). As DNA, the CDR3 is TGTGCCAGTAGTATCCCCGGGAGGCCGAACACTGAAGCTTTCTTT. Its protein product is CASSIPGRPNTEAFF. Full variable domain (remainder filled in from reference TRBV19 and TRBJ1-1): DGGITQSPKYLFRKEGQNVTLSCEQNLNHDAMYWYRQDPGQGLRLIYYSQIVNDFQKGDIAEGYSVSREKKESFPLTVTSAQKNPTAFYLCASSIPGRPNTEAFFGQGTRLTVV.

The chain couples TRBV7-6 to TRBJ1-5, with TRBD1 identical over 8 bases. With V trimmed by 1 base and J by 6 bases, 2 bases remained unmatched. This CDR3 has 14 residues. Germline V CDR1 and CDR2: SGHVS, FNYEAQ. The CDR3 loop is CASSLGTGFQPQHF. The CDR3 DNA sequence: TGTGCCAGCAGCTTAGGGACAGGGTTTCAGCCCCAGCATTTT.